This passage covers 17 T cell receptor beta chains from one sample sequenced in a study of blood T cell repertoires in COVID-19. This table comes from immunoSEQ multiplex PCR, and its TCRdb copy is limited to in-frame clones, with some not included. The sample records 150,000 to 200,000 clones, around 84% being singletons. Material for sequencing was PBMCs or T cells enriched from blood (not recorded which). The source of these receptors is a man aged 35 to 55 who had recovered from COVID-19.

This chain connects TRBV5-1 to TRBJ2-5; D gene uncertain. In germline, CDR1 is SGHRS, CDR2 YFSETQ. CDR3 size: 13 residues. Trimming left V 2 bases short and J 4 bases short, with 9 bases between. DNA of the CDR3: TGCGCCAGCAGCTTCGGCGCTAGAGAGACCCAGTACTTC. As protein: CASSFGARETQYF.

This clone was seen a handful of times. This rearrangement joins TRBV10-1 to TRBJ1-1; 7 bases align to TRBD1. CDR3 length: 13 amino acids. Germline-derived CDR1 and CDR2 are WNHNN and SYGVQD (reference sequence). The J segment lost 0 bases and the V segment lost 6 bases, leaving 1 base of the junction unmatched. The CDR3, as DNA: TGCGCCAGCAGGACAGGGTTGAACACTGAAGCTTTCTTT. Translating gives CASRTGLNTEAFF.

This clone was seen only a few times. This chain uses TRBV11-3 with TRBJ2-2; the match to TRBD1 covers 8 bases. With V trimmed by 5 bases and J by 6 bases, 5 bases remained unmatched. The CDR3 length is 14 residues. Germline values: CDR1 SGHNT, CDR2 YENEEA. The CDR3 sequence: CASSRKQGAGELFF. Written as DNA, the CDR3 is TGTGCCAGCAGCCGGAAACAGGGGGCCGGGGAGCTGTTTTTT.

As for this clone: The sample holds other DNA sequences that translate to the same CDR3. The genes are TRBV3-1 (or the pseudogene TRBV3-2) and TRBJ1-2; TRBD1 might be the D (5 bases). Germline loops: CDR1 LGHDT, CDR2 YNNKEL (reference sequence). V lost 4 bases and J 3 bases, leaving 9 bases between the germline ends. The CDR3 runs 13 residues. This CDR3 is CASSRQGDYGYTF. CDR3 coding DNA: TGTGCCAGCAGCCGACAAGGGGACTATGGCTACACCTTC.

This chain links TRBV27 with TRBJ1-1, with 8 bases identical to TRBD1. Germline trimming cut 5 bases from V and 4 bases from J; bases unmatched to any gene: 9. Germline CDR1 MNHEY, CDR2 SMNVEV (reference sequence). This CDR3 comprises 15 residues. CDR3 sequence reads: CASSITGGRGTEAFF. The CDR3 DNA follows: TGTGCCAGCAGTATAACAGGGGGGCGGGGCACTGAAGCTTTCTTT.

The rearrangement links TRBV25-1 to TRBJ2-3, with TRBD2 matching 7 bases. Trimming removed 4 bases from V and 3 bases from J; junction bases left unmatched: 4. Per germline, CDR1 MGHDK and CDR2 SYGVNS. The CDR3 has 14 amino acids. The CDR3 DNA follows: TGTGCCAGCAGTGCACTAGCGCTGACAGATACGCAGTATTTT. This codes for CASSALALTDTQYF.

V and J are TRBV2 and TRBJ1-1; possible D gene TRBD1, 5 bases. The CDR3 is 14 amino acids. Germline CDR1 and CDR2: SNHLY and FYNNEI. V was shortened by 7 bases and J by 4 bases, with 16 bases between the two germline ends. The CDR3 spells CASKVQGSFTEAFF. CDR3 sequence (DNA): TGTGCCAGCAAGGTTCAGGGTAGTTTCACTGAAGCTTTCTTT.

This chain links TRBV19 with TRBJ2-2, with D uncertain. V was clipped by 10 bases and J by 2 bases, with 17 bases between them. Looked up from germline, CDR1 is LNHDA and CDR2 is SQIVND (reference sequence). This CDR3 is 15 amino acids long. CDR3 loop: CAIDSGFSNTGELFF. The CDR3 nucleotides are TGTGCCATTGATTCAGGCTTCTCAAACACCGGGGAGCTGTTTTTT.

The rearrangement links TRBV5-1 to TRBJ2-3; tentatively, D is TRBD2 (5 bases). Germline V gene lookup returns CDR1 SGHRS and CDR2 YFSETQ. The CDR3 totals 16 residues. The V and J ends lost 0 bases and 2 bases respectively, with 13 bases between them. The CDR3 nucleotides read TGCGCCAGCAGCTTGGGGCAAGCGGCGTTCACAGATACGCAGTATTTT. Translated: CASSLGQAAFTDTQYF.

A single count supports this clone. The rearrangement links TRBV6-8 to TRBJ1-6; TRBD1 might be the D (5 bases). Trimming stripped 8 bases from V and 0 bases from J, with 14 bases between. This CDR3 spans 16 amino acids. CDR1 and CDR2 from the germline V gene are MNHGY and SAAAGT. DNA for the CDR3: TGTGCCAGCCCCCGGGGGATGAGCTCCTATAATTCACCCCTCCACTTT. Translated: CASPRGMSSYNSPLHF.

J is TRBJ2-4 and V is TRBV18; a weak D match, TRBD1 (6 bases). The V end was cut by 2 bases, the J end by 2 bases, with 7 bases between. CDR1 and CDR2 (germline): KGHSH, LQKENI. The CDR3 covers 14 residues. CDR3 residues: CASSPTGTKNIQYF. The CDR3 bases are TGTGCCAGCTCACCAACAGGGACCAAAAACATTCAGTACTTC.

The V call is TRBV5-1, the J call TRBJ1-2; 7 nucleotides agree with TRBD1. There are 12 residues in the CDR3. Germline V gene sequence: CDR1 SGHRS, CDR2 YFSETQ. V lost 4 bases, J lost 8 bases, and 5 bases stayed unmatched. The CDR3 sequence: CASSQTGEGYTF. The CDR3 bases are TGCGCCAGCAGCCAAACAGGGGAAGGCTACACCTTC.

This clone was observed many times. The chain joins TRBV19 to TRBJ2-1; no clear D gene. CDR3 length: 13 residues. Trimming took 6 bases from V and 6 from J, leaving 12 bases between them. CDR1 and CDR2 (germline): LNHDA, SQIVND (reference sequence). CDR3 sequence: CASSKGVLNEQFF. In DNA, the CDR3 is TGTGCCAGTAGCAAAGGAGTGCTCAATGAGCAGTTCTTC.

The J gene is TRBJ2-5, the V gene TRBV19; D might be TRBD1 (6 bases). There are 15 residues in the CDR3. Trimming cost V 4 bases and J 5 bases, with 17 bases left between them. CDR1 and CDR2 from the germline V gene are LNHDA and SQIVND (reference sequence). The CDR3 is CASSTSTGPSETQYF. DNA of the CDR3: TGTGCCAGTAGTACTTCGACAGGACCCTCGGAGACCCAGTACTTC. The full variable domain, its missing parts supplied by reference TRBV19 and TRBJ2-5, is DGGITQSPKYLFRKEGQNVTLSCEQNLNHDAMYWYRQDPGQGLRLIYYSQIVNDFQKGDIAEGYSVSREKKESFPLTVTSAQKNPTAFYLCASSTSTGPSETQYFGPGTRLLVL.

V usage is TRBV27 and J usage is TRBJ2-1, with 14 bases fitting TRBD2. Germline values: CDR1 MNHEY, CDR2 SMNVEV (reference sequence). Trimming took 3 bases from V and 4 from J; bases not matched to a gene: 8. The CDR3 covers 18 residues. Written as DNA, the CDR3 is TGTGCCAGCAGTTTCGCCAGGACTAGCGGGGGGTCTTACAATGAGCAGTTCTTC. This translates into CASSFARTSGGSYNEQFF.

This CDR3 reads CAGQVDRAHEQYF. In nucleotides, the CDR3 is TGTGCCGGTCAGGTGGACAGGGCACACGAGCAGTACTTC. The V gene is TRBV6-5, the J gene TRBJ2-7; 8 bases map to TRBD1. Germline V CDR1 and CDR2: MNHEY, SVGAGI. This CDR3 comprises 13 residues. V was pared by 11 bases and J by 5 bases, with 11 bases of the junction left unmatched.

This clone has just one count. This chain links TRBV5-1 with TRBJ1-2; TRBD1 is a possible D gene (5 bases). V lost 4 bases, J lost 3 bases, and 10 bases lay in between. Germline V gives CDR1 SGHRS, CDR2 YFSETQ. The length of the CDR3 is 13 residues. CDR3 amino acids: CASSTTTDYGYTF. Here the CDR3 DNA reads TGCGCCAGCAGCACAACGACAGACTATGGCTACACCTTC.